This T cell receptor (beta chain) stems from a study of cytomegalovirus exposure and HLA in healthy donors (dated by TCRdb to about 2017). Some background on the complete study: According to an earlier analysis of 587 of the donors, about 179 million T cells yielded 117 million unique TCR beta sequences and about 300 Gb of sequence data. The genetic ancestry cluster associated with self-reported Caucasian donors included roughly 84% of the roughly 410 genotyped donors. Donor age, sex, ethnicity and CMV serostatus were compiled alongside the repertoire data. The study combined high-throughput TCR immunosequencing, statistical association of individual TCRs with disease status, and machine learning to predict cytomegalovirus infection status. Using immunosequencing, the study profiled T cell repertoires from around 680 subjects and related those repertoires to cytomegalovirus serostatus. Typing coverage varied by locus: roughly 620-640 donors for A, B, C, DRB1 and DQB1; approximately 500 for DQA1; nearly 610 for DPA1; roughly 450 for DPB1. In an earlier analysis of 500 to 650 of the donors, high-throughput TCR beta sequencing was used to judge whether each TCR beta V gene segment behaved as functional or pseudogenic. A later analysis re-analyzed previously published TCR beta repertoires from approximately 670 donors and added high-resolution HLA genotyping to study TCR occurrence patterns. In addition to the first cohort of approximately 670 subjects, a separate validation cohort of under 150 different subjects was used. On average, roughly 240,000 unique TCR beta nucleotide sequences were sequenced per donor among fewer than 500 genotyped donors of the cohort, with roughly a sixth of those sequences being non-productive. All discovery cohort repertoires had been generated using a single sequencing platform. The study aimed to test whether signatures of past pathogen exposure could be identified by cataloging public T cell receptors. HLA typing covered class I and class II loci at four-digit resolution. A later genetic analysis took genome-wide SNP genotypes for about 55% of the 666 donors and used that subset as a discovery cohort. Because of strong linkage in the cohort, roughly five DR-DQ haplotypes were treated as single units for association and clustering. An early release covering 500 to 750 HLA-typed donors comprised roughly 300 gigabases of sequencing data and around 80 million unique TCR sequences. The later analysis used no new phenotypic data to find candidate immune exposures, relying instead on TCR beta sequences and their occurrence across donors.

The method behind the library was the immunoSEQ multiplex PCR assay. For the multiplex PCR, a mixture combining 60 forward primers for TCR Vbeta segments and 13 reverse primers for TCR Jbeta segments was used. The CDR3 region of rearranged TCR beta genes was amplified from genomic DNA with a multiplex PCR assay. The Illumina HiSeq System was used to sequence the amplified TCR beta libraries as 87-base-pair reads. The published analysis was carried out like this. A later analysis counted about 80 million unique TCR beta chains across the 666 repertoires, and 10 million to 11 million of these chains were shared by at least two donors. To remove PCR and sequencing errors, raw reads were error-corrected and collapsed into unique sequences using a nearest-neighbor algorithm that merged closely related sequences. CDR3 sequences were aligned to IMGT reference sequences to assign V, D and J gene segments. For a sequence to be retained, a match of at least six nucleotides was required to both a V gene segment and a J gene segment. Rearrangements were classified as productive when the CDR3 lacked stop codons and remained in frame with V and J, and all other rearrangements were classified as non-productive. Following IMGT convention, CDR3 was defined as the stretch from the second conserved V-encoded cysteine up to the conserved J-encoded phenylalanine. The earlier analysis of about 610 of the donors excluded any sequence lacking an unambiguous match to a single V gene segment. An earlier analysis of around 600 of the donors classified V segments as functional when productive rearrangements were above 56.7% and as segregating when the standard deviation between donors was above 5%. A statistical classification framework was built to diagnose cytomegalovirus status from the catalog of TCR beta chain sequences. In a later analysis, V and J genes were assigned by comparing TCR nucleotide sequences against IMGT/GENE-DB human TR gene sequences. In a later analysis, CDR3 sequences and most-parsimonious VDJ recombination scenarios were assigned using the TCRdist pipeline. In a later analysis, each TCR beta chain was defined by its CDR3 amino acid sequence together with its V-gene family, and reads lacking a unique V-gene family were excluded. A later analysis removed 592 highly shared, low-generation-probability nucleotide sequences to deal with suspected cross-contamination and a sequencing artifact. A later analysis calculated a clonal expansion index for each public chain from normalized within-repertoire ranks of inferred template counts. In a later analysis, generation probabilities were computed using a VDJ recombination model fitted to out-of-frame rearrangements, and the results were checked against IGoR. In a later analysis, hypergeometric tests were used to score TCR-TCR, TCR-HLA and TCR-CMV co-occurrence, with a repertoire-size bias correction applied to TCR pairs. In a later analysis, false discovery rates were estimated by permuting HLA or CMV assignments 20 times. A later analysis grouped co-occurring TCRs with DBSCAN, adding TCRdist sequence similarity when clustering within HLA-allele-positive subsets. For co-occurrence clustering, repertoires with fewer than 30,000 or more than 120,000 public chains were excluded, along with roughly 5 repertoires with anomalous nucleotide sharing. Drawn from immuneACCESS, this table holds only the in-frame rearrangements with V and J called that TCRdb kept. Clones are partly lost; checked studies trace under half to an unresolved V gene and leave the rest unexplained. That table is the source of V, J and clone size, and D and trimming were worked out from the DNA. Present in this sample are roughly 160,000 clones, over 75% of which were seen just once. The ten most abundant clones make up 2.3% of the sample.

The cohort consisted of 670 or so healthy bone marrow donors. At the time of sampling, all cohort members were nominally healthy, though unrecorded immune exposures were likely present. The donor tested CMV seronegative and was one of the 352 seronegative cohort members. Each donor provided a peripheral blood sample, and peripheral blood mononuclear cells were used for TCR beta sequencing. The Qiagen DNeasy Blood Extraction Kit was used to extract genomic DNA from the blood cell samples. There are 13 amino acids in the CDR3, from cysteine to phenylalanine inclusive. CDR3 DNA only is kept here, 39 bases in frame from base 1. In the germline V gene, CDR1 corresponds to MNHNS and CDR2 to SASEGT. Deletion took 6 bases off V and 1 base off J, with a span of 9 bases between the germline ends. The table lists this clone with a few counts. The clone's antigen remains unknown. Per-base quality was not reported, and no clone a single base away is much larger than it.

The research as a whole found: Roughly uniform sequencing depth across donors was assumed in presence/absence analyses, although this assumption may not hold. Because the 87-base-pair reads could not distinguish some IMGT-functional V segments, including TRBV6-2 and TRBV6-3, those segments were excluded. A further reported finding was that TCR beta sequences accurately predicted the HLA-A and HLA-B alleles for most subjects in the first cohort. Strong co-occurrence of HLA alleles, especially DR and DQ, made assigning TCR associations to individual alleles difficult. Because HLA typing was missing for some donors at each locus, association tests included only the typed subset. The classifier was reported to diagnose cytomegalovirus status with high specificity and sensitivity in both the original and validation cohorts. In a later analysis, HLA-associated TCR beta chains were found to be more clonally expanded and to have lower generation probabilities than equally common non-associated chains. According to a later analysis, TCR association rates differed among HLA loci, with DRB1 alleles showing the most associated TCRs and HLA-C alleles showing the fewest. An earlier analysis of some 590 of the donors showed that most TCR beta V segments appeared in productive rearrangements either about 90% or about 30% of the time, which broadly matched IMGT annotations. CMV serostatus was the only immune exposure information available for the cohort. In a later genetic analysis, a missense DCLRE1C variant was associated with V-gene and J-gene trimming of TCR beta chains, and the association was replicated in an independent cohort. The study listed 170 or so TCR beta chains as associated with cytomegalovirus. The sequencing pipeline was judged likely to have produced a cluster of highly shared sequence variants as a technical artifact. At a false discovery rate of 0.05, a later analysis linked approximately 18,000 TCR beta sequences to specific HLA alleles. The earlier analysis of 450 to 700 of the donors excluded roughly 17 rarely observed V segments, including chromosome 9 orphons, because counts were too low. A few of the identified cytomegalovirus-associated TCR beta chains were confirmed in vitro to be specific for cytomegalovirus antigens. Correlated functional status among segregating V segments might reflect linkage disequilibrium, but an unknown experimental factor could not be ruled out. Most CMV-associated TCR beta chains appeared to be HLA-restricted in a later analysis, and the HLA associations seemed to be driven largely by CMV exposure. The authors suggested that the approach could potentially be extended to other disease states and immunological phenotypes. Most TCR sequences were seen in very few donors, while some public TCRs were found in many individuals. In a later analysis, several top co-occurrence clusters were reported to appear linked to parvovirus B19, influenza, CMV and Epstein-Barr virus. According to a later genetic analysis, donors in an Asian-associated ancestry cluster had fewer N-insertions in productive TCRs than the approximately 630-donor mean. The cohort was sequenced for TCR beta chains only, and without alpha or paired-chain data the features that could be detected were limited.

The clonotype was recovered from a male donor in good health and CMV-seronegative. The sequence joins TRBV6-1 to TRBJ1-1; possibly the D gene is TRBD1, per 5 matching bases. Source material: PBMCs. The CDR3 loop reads CASSGHRNTEAFF. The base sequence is TGTGCCAGCAGCGGACACCGGAACACTGAAGCTTTCTTT.